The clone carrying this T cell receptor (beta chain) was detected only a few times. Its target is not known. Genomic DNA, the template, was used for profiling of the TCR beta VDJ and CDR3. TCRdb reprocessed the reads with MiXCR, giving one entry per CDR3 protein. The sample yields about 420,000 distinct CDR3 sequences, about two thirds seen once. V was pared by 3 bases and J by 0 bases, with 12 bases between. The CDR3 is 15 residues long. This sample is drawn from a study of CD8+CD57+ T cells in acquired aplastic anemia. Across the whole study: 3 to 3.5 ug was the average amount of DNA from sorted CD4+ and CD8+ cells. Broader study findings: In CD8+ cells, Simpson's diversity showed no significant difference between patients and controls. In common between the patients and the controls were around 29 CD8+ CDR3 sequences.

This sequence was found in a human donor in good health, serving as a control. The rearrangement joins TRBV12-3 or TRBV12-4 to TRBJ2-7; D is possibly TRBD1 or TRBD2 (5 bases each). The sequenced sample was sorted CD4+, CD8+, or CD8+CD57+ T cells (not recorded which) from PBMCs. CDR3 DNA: TGTGCCAGCAGTTTTGGGGCAGGGACCTCCTACGAGCAGTACTTC. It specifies CASSFGAGTSYEQYF.